What follows are 25 T cell receptor beta chains derived from one specimen sequenced in a study of tumor-infiltrating lymphocytes in primary liver carcinoma. RNA isolated from unsorted whole blood supplied the blood RNA, with germline DNA also extracted. TCR beta cDNA was made from 400 to 500 ng total RNA with a constant-region primer. Construction of TCR beta libraries relied on three successive nested multiplex PCR rounds employing slightly modified ARM-PCR. In the first two PCR rounds, TRBV1-TRBV30 forward primers were paired with a C-beta reverse primer, and each round lasted roughly 9 cycles. A single record per CDR3 protein comes from TCRdb applying MiXCR to the multiplex PCR reads. The table shows about 330,000 distinct CDR3 sequences, with about 61% occurring only once. Material: peripheral blood. The source is a man between 35 and 55 years old with primary liver carcinoma and hepatitis B virus infection.

About this clonotype: A junction boundary mismatches the germline segment, possibly from a read error. This chain connects TRBV6-1 to TRBJ1-6; D is undetermined. Germline V gene data show CDR1 as MNHNS and CDR2 as SASEGT. This CDR3 is built from 13 residues. This chain's CDR3 is CASSEQLVSPLHF. The CDR3 DNA reads TGTGCCAGCAGTGAACAGTTGGTTTCACCCCTCCATTTT.

This chain links TRBV30 with TRBJ1-4; D is uncertain. Germline values: CDR1 GTSNPN, CDR2 SVGIG (reference sequence). This CDR3 spans 14 amino acids. V was cut by 2 bases and J by 7 bases, with 14 bases left in between. CDR3 nucleotides: TGTGCCTGGAGTTTGGCCCAGAGAGTTGAAAAACTGTTTTTT. Protein sequence: CAWSLAQRVEKLFF.

V usage is TRBV14 and J usage is TRBJ2-1; TRBD1 agrees at 7 bases. The germline V gene encodes CDR1 SGHDN and CDR2 FVKESK. With V trimmed by 5 bases and J by 13 bases, 11 bases remained unmatched. The CDR3 runs to 13 residues. The CDR3 here is CASSYYRGIPQFF. The CDR3 DNA is TGTGCCAGCAGCTACTACAGGGGCATCCCCCAGTTCTTC.

The V gene is TRBV18, the J gene TRBJ2-1, with D possibly matching TRBD2 (6 bases). V lost 1 base to trimming and J lost 7 bases, with 20 bases between them. CDR1 and CDR2 from the germline V gene are KGHSH and LQKENI. CDR3 length equals 17 residues. CDR3 residues: CASSPRWGEEKLNEQFF. The CDR3 DNA sequence: TGTGCCAGCTCACCACGATGGGGGGAGGAGAAGTTGAATGAGCAGTTCTTC.

Remarks on this clonotype: It is likely a read error, because the conserved phenylalanine at the end of the CDR3 is missing. The chain uses TRBV7-9 and TRBJ2-7; TRBD1 aligns across 9 bases. CDR1 SEHNR and CDR2 FQNEAQ come from the germline V gene (reference sequence). The CDR3 runs to 15 residues. Germline trimming cut 1 base from V and 4 bases from J; bases unmatched to any gene: 5. The CDR3 DNA reads as TGTGCCAGCAGCTTAGGGGACAGGGAACTGTACGAGCAGTACTTA. Protein product: CASSLGDRELYEQYL.

With respect to this clonotype: The junction shows a germline mismatch at one end, possibly a read error. V is TRBV12-3 or TRBV12-4 and J is TRBJ1-6; D perhaps matches TRBD1 (6 bases). This CDR3 spans 15 amino acids. The CDR3 is CAGSLRGAQISPLHF. The CDR3 region has the DNA TGTGCCGGCAGCCTACGGGGGGCCCAAATTTCACCCCTCCACTTT.

On this clonotype: This could be a read error, since a much larger clone is one nucleotide away. The chain is built from TRBV6-6 and TRBJ1-5; D uncertain. This CDR3 has 14 residues. The germline V gene has CDR1 MNHNY and CDR2 SVGAGI (reference sequence). The CDR3 DNA is TGTGCCAGCAGTTACTCACAGCTCAATCAGCCCCAGCGTTTT. The encoded protein is CASSYSQLNQPQRF.

The rearrangement links TRBV2 to TRBJ2-3; 7 bases map to TRBD1. The trim removed 1 base at V and 6 bases at J, leaving 10 bases unmatched. The CDR3 totals 16 residues. The V gene's germline CDR1 is SNHLY and CDR2 FYNNEI. The CDR3 sequence is CASSEEWRQGGDTQYF. The CDR3 region has the DNA TGTGCCAGCAGTGAAGAGTGGCGACAGGGTGGGGATACGCAGTATTTT. Full variable domain (outside the CDR3, taken from reference TRBV2 and TRBJ2-3): EPEVTQTPSHQVTQMGQEVILRCVPISNHLYFYWYRQILGQKVEFLVSFYNNEISEKSEIFDDQFSVERPDGSNFTLKIRSTKLEDSAMYFCASSEEWRQGGDTQYFGPGTRLTVL.

A remark on this clonotype: One end of the junction varies from germline; a read error may be responsible. The chain has TRBV12-3 or TRBV12-4 and TRBJ2-1; D is possibly TRBD2 (5 bases). The length of the CDR3 is 14 residues. The CDR3 here is CASSLAGAYSEQFF. The CDR3 region has the DNA TGTGCCAGCAGTTTAGCGGGAGCCTACAGTGAGCAGTTCTTC.

Concerning this clonotype itself: Compared with germline, one end of the junction differs, possibly owing to a read error. This sequence joins TRBV4-1 and TRBJ2-6, with a tentative D call TRBD1 (6 bases). The CDR3 consists of 16 residues. The germline gives CDR1 MGHRA, CDR2 YSYEKL. The CDR3 loop reads CASSQRTESGANALTF. DNA of the CDR3: TGCGCCAGCAGCCAAAGAACAGAATCAGGGGCCAACGCCCTGACTTTC.

Concerning this clonotype: Germline and junction disagree at one end, which may indicate a read error. The rearrangement joins TRBV11-2 to TRBJ2-7; 12 positions agree with TRBD2. Per the germline V gene, CDR1 is SGHAT and CDR2 is FQNNGV. There are 15 residues in the CDR3. The CDR3 here is CASTVLAGGQNEQYF. CDR3 in DNA: TGTGCAAGCACCGTTCTAGCGGGAGGGCAAAATGAGCAGTACTTC.

On this clonotype: Given a much more abundant clone one base away, this may be a read error. This chain connects TRBV4-3 to TRBJ2-5; D remains ambiguous. CDR1 and CDR2 (germline): LGHNA, YSLEER. Between the trimmed V and J ends, which lost 4 bases and 5 bases, there was a span of 11 bases. The CDR3 covers 13 residues. The CDR3 nucleotides read TGCGCCAGCAGCCCAGAAGCTGGGGAGACCCAGTACTTC. This sequence encodes CASSPEAGETQYF.

To note about this clonotype: At one end the junction does not follow the germline gene, possibly because of a read error. This chain connects TRBV29-1 to TRBJ2-7; D remains unclear. CDR1 and CDR2 from the germline V gene are SQVTM and ANQGSEA. The CDR3 length is 13 residues. CDR3 protein: CSIVLPSNYEQYF. CDR3 bases: TGCAGCATTGTTCTCCCCTCCAACTACGAGCAGTATTTC.

With respect to this clonotype: The CDR3 does not end in the conserved phenylalanine or tryptophan, so this is likely a read error. CDR3: CASRRQGGNRPQHS. CDR3 sequence (DNA): TGTGCCAGCAGACGACAGGGGGGCAATCGGCCCCAGCATTCT. This chain uses TRBV6-5 with TRBJ1-5, with TRBD1 matching over 9 bases. CDR1 MNHEY and CDR2 SVGAGI come from the germline V gene. CDR3 size: 14 residues.

Note on this clonotype: A much larger clonotype is one base distant, so this may be a read error. The chain recombines TRBV12-3 or TRBV12-4 with TRBJ1-1; D unclear. V lost 4 bases, J lost 4 bases, and 13 bases lay in between. CDR3 length equals 14 residues. The CDR3 loop reads CASSYKDFTTEAFF. The CDR3 DNA reads TGTGCCAGCAGTTATAAGGACTTCACCACTGAAGCTTTCTTT.

The rearrangement uses TRBV28 and TRBJ2-5, with 8 bases matching TRBD1. Germline loops: CDR1 MDHEN, CDR2 SYDVKM. The CDR3 length is 13 residues. The ends lost 6 bases at V and 7 bases at J; junction bases unmatched: 7. CDR3 loop: CASSLRTGRTQYF. In DNA form, the CDR3 reads TGTGCCAGCAGCCTTAGGACAGGGAGGACCCAGTACTTC. Combining the CDR3 with reference TRBV28 and TRBJ2-5 gives the whole variable domain DVKVTQSSRYLVKRTGEKVFLECVQDMDHENMFWYRQDPGLGLRLIYFSYDVKMKEKGDIPEGYSVSREKKERFSLILESASTNQTSMYLCASSLRTGRTQYFGPGTRLLVL.

This clonotype was seen repeatedly, ten times or more. CDR3 in DNA: TGCAGCGTCTCAGATACATTGCCCGGGGAGCTGTTTTTT. This gives the protein CSVSDTLPGELFF. The rearrangement joins TRBV29-1 to TRBJ2-2; D is uncertain. The CDR3 has 13 amino acids. In germline, CDR1 is SQVTM, CDR2 ANQGSEA. V lost 6 bases to trimming and J lost 6 bases, with 14 bases between them.

Only a few counts were recorded for this clonotype. The chain joins TRBV29-1 to TRBJ2-3; 8 bases fit TRBD1. The CDR3 totals 15 residues. CDR1 and CDR2 (germline): SQVTM, ANQGSEA. The CDR3 spells CSAEDNDRGKLTQYF. DNA of the CDR3: TGCAGTGCTGAAGACAATGACAGGGGCAAACTTACGCAGTATTTT.

This clonotype was detected a few times. The rearrangement joins TRBV5-4 to TRBJ2-5, with D possibly matching TRBD2 (6 bases). V was clipped by 4 bases and J by 1 base, with 14 bases between them. The CDR3 has 15 residues. Germline V gene lookup returns CDR1 SGHNT and CDR2 YYREEE (reference sequence). The CDR3 DNA reads TGTGCCAGCAGCCCGGCGGGGTTGCCCCAAGAGACCCAGTACTTC. Its protein is CASSPAGLPQETQYF.

V and J are TRBV6-2 or TRBV6-3 and TRBJ2-2; unclear D gene. Germline lookup yields CDR1 MNHEY and CDR2 SVGEGT. V was trimmed by 0 bases and J by 6 bases, leaving 17 bases between them. This CDR3 has 17 residues. In DNA form, the CDR3 reads TGTGCCAGCAGTTACTCGGGAACAGCTACGAGCTCCGGGGAGCTGTTTTTT. This codes for CASSYSGTATSSGELFF.

Turning to this clonotype: This may stem from a read error, because a much larger clone lies one nucleotide away. The chain joins TRBV6-5 to TRBJ2-1; 8 nucleotides align to TRBD2. Germline trimming cut 6 bases from V and 9 bases from J; bases unmatched to any gene: 13. The CDR3 is made up of 15 amino acids. Per the germline V gene, CDR1 is MNHEY and CDR2 is SVGAGI. For the CDR3, the DNA is TGTGCCAGCAGCTATGTACTAGCGGAAGGGGGTGAGCAGTTCTTC. Encoded protein: CASSYVLAEGGEQFF.

About this clonotype: Since a much larger clone is just one base distant, this may be a read error. This chain joins TRBV4-3 and TRBJ2-3, with D perhaps TRBD1 (6 bases). This CDR3 has 14 amino acids. Looked up from germline, CDR1 is LGHNA and CDR2 is YSLEER. The CDR3 nucleotides are TGCGACAGCAGCCAGGCCGCAGGGGTAGATACGCAGTATTTT. This sequence encodes CDSSQAAGVDTQYF.

This clonotype was seen repeatedly, ten times or more. The chain joins TRBV12-3 or TRBV12-4 to TRBJ2-1, with no clear D. The CDR3 loop spans 16 amino acids. V lost 5 bases to trimming and J lost 7 bases, with 21 bases between them. CDR3: CASSVGRVSPGNEQFF. The CDR3 coding sequence is TGTGCCAGCAGTGTCGGAAGGGTCAGCCCCGGGAATGAGCAGTTCTTC.

This clonotype was seen a single time. The genes are TRBV5-1 and TRBJ2-2; TRBD2 matches 12 bases. The V and J ends lost 0 bases and 0 bases, in that order; junction bases with no gene match: 3. The germline V gene has CDR1 SGHRS and CDR2 YFSETQ. This CDR3 region has 18 residues. CDR3 sequence reads: CASSLVGLAGTNTGELFF. DNA of the CDR3: TGCGCCAGCAGCTTGGTTGGACTAGCGGGGACGAACACCGGGGAGCTGTTTTTT.

This clonotype was detected many times. The chain uses TRBV6-2 or TRBV6-3 and TRBJ2-3; D gene uncertain. V was shortened by 7 bases and J by 2 bases, with 10 bases between the two germline ends. Germline V lookup: CDR1 MNHEY, CDR2 SVGEGT. The CDR3 spans 13 residues. CDR3 in DNA: TGTGCCAGCAAGACAACTACCACAGATACGCAGTATTTT. Translating gives CASKTTTTDTQYF.